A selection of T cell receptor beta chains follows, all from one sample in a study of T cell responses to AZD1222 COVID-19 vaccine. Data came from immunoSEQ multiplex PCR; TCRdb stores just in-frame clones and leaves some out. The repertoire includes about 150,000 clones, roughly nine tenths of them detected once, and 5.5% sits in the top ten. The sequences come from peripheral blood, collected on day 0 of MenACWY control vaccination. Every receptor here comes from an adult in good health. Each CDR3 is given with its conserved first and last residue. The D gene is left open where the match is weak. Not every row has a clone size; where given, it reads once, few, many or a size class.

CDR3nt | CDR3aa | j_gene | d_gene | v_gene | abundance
TGTGCCACCAGCACAGGGAATTCGGTAGCTGGGGCCAACGTCCTGACTTTC | CATSTGNSVAGANVLTF | TRBJ2-6 | . | TRBV15 | .
TGCGCCAGCAGCCAAGATGGGGGGGCACGTTACGAGCAGTACTTC | CASSQDGGARYEQYF | TRBJ2-7 | . | TRBV4-3 | few
TGTGCCAGCAGTTTTACCAGGGGGTACAATGAAAAACTGTTTTTT | CASSFTRGYNEKLFF | TRBJ1-4 | TRBD1 | TRBV27 | .
TGTGCCAGTAGTATAGGTGGGGCCTTTGAAAAACTGTTTTTT | CASSIGGAFEKLFF | TRBJ1-4 | . | TRBV19 | .
TGTGCCACCAGCAGAGAATCCAGAGCCACCGGGGAGCTGTTTTTT | CATSRESRATGELFF | TRBJ2-2 | . | TRBV15 | .
TGTGCCAGCAGTGACGGGACGGTAGCCAAAAACATTCAGTACTTC | CASSDGTVAKNIQYF | TRBJ2-4 | . | TRBV6-1 | medium-sized
TGTGCCATCAGTGATAACAAGGGAGGGTACAATGAGCAGTTCTTC | CAISDNKGGYNEQFF | TRBJ2-1 | TRBD2 | TRBV10-3 | .
TGTGCCAGCACCTTCGGAGGGGAATTTCGTGGGGGCTACACCTTC | CASTFGGEFRGGYTF | TRBJ1-2 | . | TRBV5-4 | .
TGTGCCAGCAGCTACGAAGCCCGAAGGTCTGAAGCTTTCTTT | CASSYEARRSEAFF | TRBJ1-1 | . | TRBV7-9 | .
TGCAGCGTTGATGCAGCTTCGGGACAGGGTAGCGAGCAGTACTTC | CSVDAASGQGSEQYF | TRBJ2-7 | TRBD1 | TRBV29-1 | .
TGTGCCAGCTCACCATCCGGAGATAATTCACCCCTCCACTTT | CASSPSGDNSPLHF | TRBJ1-6 | . | TRBV18 | .
TGCGCCAGCAGCCAACCGGGACAAGGCTATGGCTACACCTTC | CASSQPGQGYGYTF | TRBJ1-2 | . | TRBV4-1 | .
TGTGCCAGCTCCCCAACAGGGGGCAGCTCTGGAAACACCATATATTTT | CASSPTGGSSGNTIYF | TRBJ1-3 | TRBD1 | TRBV18 | .
TGTGTCAGAAGCCCGGACCCGGGGTACAATTCACCCCTCCACTTT | CVRSPDPGYNSPLHF | TRBJ1-6 | . | TRBV7-5 | .
TGCAGCGCCGCACCACCCGTACAAGGCACTGAAGCTTTCTTT | CSAAPPVQGTEAFF | TRBJ1-1 | . | TRBV29-1 | .
TGTGCCAGCAGCCGGGGCGGCAAAACCTACGAGCAGTACTTC | CASSRGGKTYEQYF | TRBJ2-7 | . | TRBV5-6 | few
TGCGCCAGCAGCCCCTTCGACGCAGGGCTCCACTTT | CASSPFDAGLHF | TRBJ1-6 | . | TRBV4-1 | once
TGTGCCAGCAGCTCGGGGACAGGGGACAATTCACCCCTCCACTTT | CASSSGTGDNSPLHF | TRBJ1-6 | TRBD1 | TRBV11-3 | .
TGTGCCAGCAGCCAAGCACAGGGGATTAATTCACCCCTCCACTTT | CASSQAQGINSPLHF | TRBJ1-6 | TRBD1 | TRBV14 | few
TGCAGCGTTCTACAGGGGCCCGGAAACACCATATATTTT | CSVLQGPGNTIYF | TRBJ1-3 | TRBD1 | TRBV29-1 | few
TGTGCCAGCAGCCCGACTGGCGGGGAATACAATGAGCAGTTCTTC | CASSPTGGEYNEQFF | TRBJ2-1 | . | TRBV3-1/TRBV3-2 | few
TGTGCCAGCAGCATTTACCTACCGTGGGCTAATCAAGAGACCCAGTACTTC | CASSIYLPWANQETQYF | TRBJ2-5 | . | TRBV5-4 | .
TGTGCCAGCAGGTCCGGGGGGCGAGGAACTGAAGCTTTCTTT | CASRSGGRGTEAFF | TRBJ1-1 | . | TRBV2 | few
TGCGCCAGCAGCTTGGGTAGCGGGGGGCCCGAAGAGACCCAGTACTTC | CASSLGSGGPEETQYF | TRBJ2-5 | TRBD2 | TRBV5-1 | few
TGTGCCAGCAGCGAGGGACAGGGGGGATCTGGAAACACCATATATTTT | CASSEGQGGSGNTIYF | TRBJ1-3 | TRBD1 | TRBV9 | .
TGTGCCAGCAGCGCCGAGACATTCAGGTTCGGCGGCTACACCTTC | CASSAETFRFGGYTF | TRBJ1-2 | . | TRBV11-2 | .
TGTGCCAGCAGCTTATTACAGGCTCAAGGGATTTCACCCCTCCACTTT | CASSLLQAQGISPLHF | TRBJ1-6 | . | TRBV7-9 | .
TGTGCCAGCAGTTACCATCAGGGGGTGGGCACTGAAGCTTTCTTT | CASSYHQGVGTEAFF | TRBJ1-1 | TRBD1 | TRBV6-5 | .
TGCAGCGCCGCCCAGGGGACCTCCTACAATGAGCAGTTCTTC | CSAAQGTSYNEQFF | TRBJ2-1 | . | TRBV29-1 | once
TGTGCCAGCAGCTTAGACCGGAATAAAGGCAATGAGCAGTTCTTC | CASSLDRNKGNEQFF | TRBJ2-1 | . | TRBV11-2 | .
TGTGCCTGGAGAAGCGGGAGATCCTACGAGCAGTACTTC | CAWRSGRSYEQYF | TRBJ2-7 | TRBD2 | TRBV30 | .
TGTGCCAGCAGCGTAGGGACGGCCACCTACGAGCAGTACTTC | CASSVGTATYEQYF | TRBJ2-7 | . | TRBV9 | .
TGTGCCAGCAGTTTATCGTCAGGTCCCCACACTGAAGCTTTCTTT | CASSLSSGPHTEAFF | TRBJ1-1 | . | TRBV28 | .
TGTGCCAGCAGTTCTAGCGGGGGGGCCTCAGAGACCCAGTACTTC | CASSSSGGASETQYF | TRBJ2-5 | TRBD2 | TRBV6-4 | .
TGTGCCAGCAGCTTAGCGGAGCTGAGACAGGGGAGGACCTACACCTTC | CASSLAELRQGRTYTF | TRBJ1-2 | TRBD1 | TRBV7-2 | once
TGTGCCAGCAGTTTACCCCTTCTAGCGGGGGGGCCAAATGAGCAGTTCTTC | CASSLPLLAGGPNEQFF | TRBJ2-1 | TRBD2 | TRBV27 | once
TGTGCCAGCAGTGATCCCCTTAGAACAGATACGCAGTATTTT | CASSDPLRTDTQYF | TRBJ2-3 | . | TRBV6-1 | .
TGTGCCAGCAGCTTTCCTTGGGACGGGGCCAGCTCTGGGGCCAACGTCCTGACTTTC | CASSFPWDGASSGANVLTF | TRBJ2-6 | . | TRBV7-9 | .
TGTGCCAGCAGCTTAGTTTACTTCCCCGGGGAGCTGTTTTTT | CASSLVYFPGELFF | TRBJ2-2 | . | TRBV7-2 | .
TGCGCCAGCAGCCAAGATGGGGCGGCTACCTACAATGAGCAGTTCTTC | CASSQDGAATYNEQFF | TRBJ2-1 | . | TRBV4-1 | .
TGTGCCAGCAGCCGCGGACTAGCGGGGCTAAAAGAGACCCAGTACTTC | CASSRGLAGLKETQYF | TRBJ2-5 | TRBD2 | TRBV4-2 | .
TGTGCCAGCTCACCATCTGCCCAGGGGTCTGGAAACACCATATATTTT | CASSPSAQGSGNTIYF | TRBJ1-3 | . | TRBV18 | .
TGCGCCAGCAGCTTACCTAACTCCTACGAGCAGTACTTC | CASSLPNSYEQYF | TRBJ2-7 | . | TRBV5-1 | .
TGTGCCAGCAGCGTAACTATCCTAGCGGGCAACACAGATACGCAGTATTTT | CASSVTILAGNTDTQYF | TRBJ2-3 | TRBD2 | TRBV9 | .
TGTGCCAGCAGCAAGGACATTGATGCCTACACCTTC | CASSKDIDAYTF | TRBJ1-2 | . | TRBV9 | .
TGTGCCAGCAGTGAAATGGGACAGCCAAATCAGCCCCAGCATTTT | CASSEMGQPNQPQHF | TRBJ1-5 | TRBD1 | TRBV2 | .
TGTGCCACTAGTTTGAGTACATCCTCCTACGAGCAGTACTTC | CATSLSTSSYEQYF | TRBJ2-7 | . | TRBV15 | .
TGTGCCAGCAGTAACAGGGGGCGCGCCTACAATGAGCAGTTCTTC | CASSNRGRAYNEQFF | TRBJ2-1 | TRBD1 | TRBV6-2/TRBV6-3 | .
TGTGCCAGTAGTATAGTTCCTAAAGGGCCGGGCTTCAGGTACAATGAGCAGTTCTTC | CASSIVPKGPGFRYNEQFF | TRBJ2-1 | . | TRBV19 | .
TGTGCCAGCAGCGTCGGACGGGGAAACACCATATATTTT | CASSVGRGNTIYF | TRBJ1-3 | . | TRBV6-5 | .